Listed below are T cell receptor beta chains from one sample, sequenced in a study of cytomegalovirus exposure and HLA in healthy donors. Some clones are missing from TCRdb's copy, which holds only in-frame ones; the method was immunoSEQ multiplex PCR. In the table there are some 110,000 clones, 76% of which are singletons. Sequenced sample: PBMCs. The receptors originated from a man between 45 and 60 years old in good health and CMV-seropositive. Both conserved end residues are part of each CDR3. Each record gives: clone size, D gene, J gene, V gene, CDR3 protein, CDR3 DNA. A D gene is named only where the DNA matches it firmly. Size is omitted from some rows. Given values are once, few, many or a class for expanded clones.

few,-,TRBJ1-5,TRBV15,CATSRDNRNQPQHF,TGTGCCACCAGCAGGGACAACAGGAATCAGCCCCAGCATTTT
-,TRBD2,TRBJ2-5,TRBV9,CASSPNPGTTVNYEETQYF,TGTGCCAGCAGCCCGAACCCCGGGACTACCGTTAATTATGAAGAGACCCAGTACTTC
-,-,TRBJ2-1,TRBV5-4,CASSKDRGNEQFF,TGTGCCAGCAGCAAAGATCGGGGCAATGAGCAGTTCTTC
once,-,TRBJ1-1,TRBV6-6,CASSPGQLLNTEAFF,TGTGCCAGCAGCCCGGGACAATTATTGAACACTGAAGCTTTCTTT
-,-,TRBJ2-2,TRBV19,CASSTGITGELFF,TGTGCCAGTAGCACAGGGATCACCGGGGAGCTGTTTTTT
-,-,TRBJ1-1,TRBV15,CATSREQGMNTEAFF,TGTGCCACCAGCAGAGAGCAGGGGATGAACACTGAAGCTTTCTTT
-,-,TRBJ2-2,TRBV9,CASSVLNGGGELFF,TGTGCCAGCAGCGTTCTGAACGGGGGCGGGGAGCTGTTTTTT
-,TRBD1,TRBJ1-2,TRBV5-6,CASSPDRTYGYTF,TGTGCCAGCAGCCCGGACAGGACCTATGGCTACACCTTC
-,TRBD2,TRBJ2-3,TRBV2,CASSERAGAPSTQYF,TGTGCCAGCAGTGAACGGGCGGGAGCGCCCTCTACGCAGTATTTT
-,TRBD1,TRBJ2-1,TRBV5-1,CASSWGDRINEQFF,TGCGCCAGCAGCTGGGGGGACAGGATAAATGAGCAGTTCTTC
few,-,TRBJ1-1,TRBV7-9,CSSSLGGGGIYTEAFF,TGTTCCAGCAGCTTAGGAGGGGGGGGTATTTACACTGAAGCTTTCTTT
once,TRBD2,TRBJ2-5,TRBV5-8,CASSLTSGGYQETQYF,TGTGCCAGCAGCTTAACTAGCGGGGGGTACCAAGAGACCCAGTACTTC
few,-,TRBJ1-5,TRBV6-1,CASSGTLGGSNQPQHF,TGTGCCAGCAGTGGAACTCTGGGAGGGAGCAATCAGCCCCAGCATTTT
-,TRBD1,TRBJ2-2,TRBV7-9,CASSGPGQGYTGELFF,TGTGCCAGCAGCGGTCCGGGACAGGGATACACCGGGGAGCTGTTTTTT
-,TRBD2,TRBJ2-7,TRBV7-9,CASSWEGTYEQYF,TGTGCCAGCAGCTGGGAGGGTACCTACGAGCAGTACTTC
few,-,TRBJ1-4,TRBV7-9,CASSLDIVSEKLFF,TGTGCCAGCAGCCTCGACATCGTGTCGGAAAAACTGTTTTTT
-,-,TRBJ2-7,TRBV6-5,CASSYDRSREQYF,TGTGCCAGCAGTTACGACAGGAGCCGCGAGCAGTACTTC
-,-,TRBJ2-1,TRBV5-6,CASSLGSSYNEQFF,TGTGCCAGCAGCTTGGGTAGCTCCTACAATGAGCAGTTCTTC
-,TRBD2,TRBJ2-1,TRBV5-6,CASSLESASGTRNEQFF,TGTGCCAGCAGCTTGGAATCGGCTAGCGGGACCCGGAACGAGCAGTTCTTC
-,TRBD1,TRBJ2-5,TRBV7-6,CASSLNRGETQYF,TGTGCCAGCAGCTTAAACAGGGGTGAGACCCAGTACTTC
-,-,TRBJ2-5,TRBV28,CASRGAAPRETQYF,TGTGCCAGCAGGGGGGCGGCCCCAAGGGAGACCCAGTACTTC
-,TRBD1,TRBJ2-1,TRBV29-1,CSVPVGDRVKQFF,TGCAGCGTTCCCGTGGGAGACAGGGTTAAGCAGTTCTTC
-,TRBD2,TRBJ2-7,TRBV5-1,CASSSGLAGRGDEQYF,TGCGCCAGCAGCTCCGGACTAGCGGGAAGGGGAGACGAGCAGTACTTC
-,-,TRBJ1-5,TRBV4-3,CASSPRAGGGQPQHF,TGCGCCAGCAGTCCCCGGGCGGGGGGCGGACAGCCCCAGCATTTT
-,-,TRBJ2-2,TRBV23-1,CASSQFWTGTTGELFF,TGCGCCAGCAGTCAATTCTGGACGGGGACTACCGGGGAGCTGTTTTTT
-,TRBD1,TRBJ1-2,TRBV5-1,CASSSSTGGYGYTF,TGCGCCAGCAGCTCGTCGACAGGGGGGTATGGCTACACCTTC
-,-,TRBJ1-6,TRBV29-1,CSVAADPNSPLHF,TGCAGCGTTGCAGCGGACCCCAATTCACCCCTCCACTTT
-,TRBD1,TRBJ1-3,TRBV11-3,CASSPWDRVTGNTIYF,TGTGCCAGCAGCCCTTGGGACAGGGTAACGGGAAACACCATATATTTT
-,-,TRBJ1-2,TRBV5-6,CASSAPGQTVYGYTF,TGTGCCAGCAGCGCCCCGGGACAAACGGTCTATGGCTACACCTTC
-,-,TRBJ2-5,TRBV6-5,CASSGSPRRETQYF,TGTGCCAGCAGCGGGAGCCCGCGGAGGGAGACCCAGTACTTC
-,TRBD1,TRBJ1-1,TRBV11-2,CASSARGRTNTEAFF,TGTGCCAGCAGCGCCAGGGGGCGCACGAACACTGAAGCTTTCTTT
-,-,TRBJ2-7,TRBV7-9,CASIGQGRYEQYF,TGTGCCAGCATAGGCCAGGGGCGCTACGAGCAGTACTTC
-,TRBD2,TRBJ2-5,TRBV11-3,CASSLWREGTQETQYF,TGTGCCAGCAGCCTCTGGAGGGAGGGAACACAAGAGACCCAGTACTTC
-,TRBD1,TRBJ1-2,TRBV27,CASRRDRENGYTF,TGTGCCAGCAGGCGGGACAGGGAGAATGGCTACACCTTC
-,TRBD1,TRBJ1-2,TRBV2,CASRNPGQGSPNYGYTF,TGTGCCAGCAGGAACCCGGGACAGGGCAGTCCTAACTATGGCTACACCTTC
-,-,TRBJ1-6,TRBV7-9,CASSLRQSASPLHF,TGTGCCAGCAGCTTAAGACAGAGTGCTTCACCCCTCCACTTT
-,-,TRBJ1-1,TRBV7-2,CASSWRGFTEAFF,TGTGCCAGCAGCTGGCGGGGTTTCACTGAAGCTTTCTTT
-,TRBD1,TRBJ1-4,TRBV6-6,CASSHPGQGGEKLFF,TGTGCCAGCAGTCATCCGGGACAGGGGGGCGAAAAACTGTTTTTT
-,-,TRBJ2-1,TRBV5-1,CASSTLAETPYNEQFF,TGCGCCAGCAGCACTCTAGCAGAGACCCCCTACAATGAGCAGTTCTTC
few,TRBD1,TRBJ1-1,TRBV15,CATSSGTGGLTEAFF,TGTGCCACCAGCAGCGGGACAGGGGGTCTTACTGAAGCTTTCTTT
-,-,TRBJ2-1,TRBV10-1,CASSDTTAYYNEQFF,TGCGCCAGCAGCGACACGACAGCCTACTACAATGAGCAGTTCTTC
-,TRBD1,TRBJ2-7,TRBV7-9,CASSLKKGTGGDEQYF,TGTGCCAGCAGCCTGAAGAAGGGGACAGGGGGCGACGAGCAGTACTTC
-,-,TRBJ1-5,TRBV6-5,CASSYRGPQHF,TGTGCCAGCAGTTACCGGGGGCCCCAGCATTTT
-,TRBD2,TRBJ2-3,TRBV7-9,CASSLDGGSTDTQYF,TGTGCCAGCAGCTTAGACGGGGGGTCCACAGATACGCAGTATTTT
-,TRBD2,TRBJ2-3,TRBV4-1,CASSQSGTSGTTDTQYF,TGCGCCAGCAGCCAGAGCGGGACTAGCGGAACAACAGATACGCAGTATTTT
-,TRBD1,TRBJ2-7,TRBV18,CASGTASYEQYF,TGTGCCAGCGGGACAGCGTCCTACGAGCAGTACTTC
-,-,TRBJ2-6,TRBV5-1,CASSSRVDRSGANVLTF,TGCGCCAGCAGCTCCAGGGTTGACAGGTCCGGGGCCAACGTCCTGACTTTC